These 9 T cell receptor beta chains were sequenced from one sample in a study of T cell changes during pregnancy in multiple sclerosis. Assay used: immunoSEQ multiplex PCR; TCRdb lists only in-frame clones, some missing. The table shows approximately 58,000 clones, with about 90% occurring only once. The sequencing used peripheral blood, collected in the second trimester of pregnancy. These receptors were taken from a female donor in good health, enrolled as a control in a pregnancy study.

CDR3 in amino acids: CAWGEGGQGASNEKLFF. The CDR3 bases are TGTGCCTGGGGGGAAGGGGGTCAGGGGGCCTCTAATGAAAAACTGTTTTTT. The J gene is TRBJ1-4, the V gene TRBV30, with 8 positions matching TRBD1. Germline CDR1 and CDR2: GTSNPN and SVGIG (reference sequence). Trimming took 5 bases from V and 3 from J; bases not matched to a gene: 14. The CDR3 consists of 17 residues.

Only a few counts were recorded for this clone. Different DNA sequences within this sample yield the same CDR3. J is TRBJ1-5 and V is TRBV19, with TRBD1 as a possible D gene (6 bases). V was shortened by 3 bases and J by 3 bases, with 9 bases between the two germline ends. The CDR3 loop spans 14 amino acids. Germline V gene lookup returns CDR1 LNHDA and CDR2 SQIVND (reference sequence). CDR3 DNA: TGTGCCAGTAGTATCCGGGACAACAATCAGCCCCAGCATTTT. Residues: CASSIRDNNQPQHF.

V is TRBV5-1 and J is TRBJ2-1; 9 nucleotides match TRBD2. Germline CDR1 reads SGHRS; CDR2 reads YFSETQ. V lost 0 bases to trimming and J lost 13 bases; unmatched junction nucleotides: 11. The CDR3 spans 15 residues. CDR3 residues: CASSLAFYSGSQQFF. The CDR3 DNA follows: TGCGCCAGCAGCTTGGCTTTTTATAGCGGGAGCCAACAGTTCTTC.

The rearrangement joins TRBV27 to TRBJ2-5, with 7 bases matching TRBD2. Germline V gene data show CDR1 as MNHEY and CDR2 as SMNVEV (reference sequence). V was clipped by 9 bases and J by 3 bases; unmatched bases: 19. This CDR3 has 17 amino acids. The CDR3 here is CASWPLPGTSVEETQYF. The CDR3 DNA follows: TGTGCCAGTTGGCCCCTACCAGGCACTAGCGTTGAAGAGACCCAGTACTTC.

The chain employs TRBV13 and TRBJ2-2; tentatively, D is TRBD2 (6 bases). V lost 5 bases, J lost 3 bases, and 16 bases lay in between. CDR3 length: 16 amino acids. Per germline, CDR1 PRHDT and CDR2 FYEKMQ (reference sequence). CDR3 sequence: CASSPAQEGYTGELFF. The CDR3 DNA is TGTGCCAGCAGCCCGGCCCAGGAGGGGTACACCGGGGAGCTGTTTTTT.

The V gene is TRBV6-1, the J gene TRBJ1-4, with D hard to call. Germline V gene data show CDR1 as MNHNS and CDR2 as SASEGT. Deletions cut 5 bases from V and 6 bases from J, with 7 bases between. The CDR3 covers 12 residues. The CDR3: CASSQRDEKLFF. The CDR3 nucleotides read TGTGCCAGCAGTCAGAGGGATGAAAAACTGTTTTTT.

The gene calls are TRBV30 and TRBJ2-7; no clear D gene. V lost 3 bases and J 4 bases, leaving 7 bases between the germline ends. Germline V gene lookup returns CDR1 GTSNPN and CDR2 SVGIG (reference sequence). CDR3 length equals 11 residues. The CDR3 here is CAWSANYEQYF. Here the CDR3 DNA reads TGTGCCTGGAGCGCGAATTACGAGCAGTACTTC.

The rearrangement joins TRBV6-4 to TRBJ1-5; no clear D. The CDR3 runs 14 residues. Germline V gene data show CDR1 as MRHNA and CDR2 as SNTAGT. V was cut by 6 bases and J by 2 bases, with 11 bases left in between. CDR3 loop: CASRTPEGNQPQHF. The CDR3 bases are TGTGCCAGCAGGACCCCAGAGGGCAATCAGCCCCAGCATTTT.

This clone showed up just a few times. The chain joins TRBV2 to TRBJ2-3; D might be TRBD2 (6 bases). In germline, CDR1 is SNHLY, CDR2 FYNNEI. Trimming stripped 6 bases from V and 1 base from J, with 14 bases between. This CDR3 has 15 residues. CDR3 in amino acids: CASSAMWGGTDTQYF. The CDR3 nucleotides are TGTGCCAGCAGCGCAATGTGGGGGGGCACAGATACGCAGTATTTT.